This is a list of T cell receptor beta chains from one sample in a study of blood T cells in healthy people across ages. TCRdb reprocessed the 5' RACE reads via MiXCR and lists one record per CDR3 protein. The data hold about 620,000 distinct CDR3 sequences, with 52% observed a single time. What was sequenced was blood. These receptors came from an elderly woman in good health. Each CDR3 is given with its conserved first and last residue. A D gene is named only where the DNA matches it firmly. A row's size may be missing; if present it is once, few, many or a size class.

j_call d_call v_call clone_size cdr3_nt cdr3_aa
TRBJ2-6 - TRBV12-3/TRBV12-4 once TGTGCCAGCAGACGGCAGGTGGGCTCTGGGGCCAACGTCCTGACTTTC CASRRQVGSGANVLTF
TRBJ2-3 - TRBV4-1 many TGCGCCAGCAGCCAAGGAAGGTGGGAGATGGTAGATACGCAGTATTTT CASSQGRWEMVDTQYF
TRBJ2-3 - TRBV11-2 once TGTGCCAGCAGCTTAGATTCTCCGGGACGCGGCACCGCAAATACGCAGTATTTT CASSLDSPGRGTANTQYF
TRBJ2-3 - TRBV11-1 - TGTGCCAGCAGCTTGGTGGAGAGATGGGCAGATACGCAGTATTTT CASSLVERWADTQYF
TRBJ1-4 - TRBV15 - TGTGCCACCAGCAGAGACGACGGAAGATATGAAAAACTGTTTTTT CATSRDDGRYEKLFF
TRBJ1-2 - TRBV12-3/TRBV12-4 many TGTGCCAGCAGTTTCCCGGAGGGTATCTATGGCTACACCTTC CASSFPEGIYGYTF
TRBJ1-6 - TRBV7-9 few TGTGCCAGCAGCCGTAATGTAGGTGTTGGGCATTCACCCCTCCACTTT CASSRNVGVGHSPLHF
TRBJ2-4 TRBD1 TRBV4-1 - TGCGCCAGCAGCCAAGTCCCGTGGATCAGGGGGCCGGCCAAAAACATTCAGTACTTC CASSQVPWIRGPAKNIQYF
TRBJ2-1 TRBD2 TRBV28 - TGTGCCAGCAGCCCGGGGGGGGGCAATGAGCAGTTCTTC CASSPGGGNEQFF
TRBJ2-2 - TRBV6-6 many TGTGCCAGCAGTTTGTACAGCGCCGGGGAGCTGTTTTTT CASSLYSAGELFF
TRBJ2-1 - TRBV4-3 - TGCGCCAGCAGCCAAGGCGAAGAGGACCACAATGAGCAGTTCTTC CASSQGEEDHNEQFF
TRBJ2-7 TRBD2 TRBV20-1 - TGCAGTGCTAGAGATCTTGCTAGCGGAACCTTACACGAGCAGTACTTC CSARDLASGTLHEQYF
TRBJ1-2 - TRBV2 many TGTGCCAGCAGTGAGGCCGAACGTCGTGGCTACACCTTC CASSEAERRGYTF
TRBJ2-1 TRBD2 TRBV5-6 many TGTGCCAGCAGCCCTCCTAGCGGGCACTCCTACAATGAGCAGTTCTTC CASSPPSGHSYNEQFF
TRBJ2-5 - TRBV21-1 - TGTGCCAGCAGCAAATCCAGGAGAGGGACCCAGTACTTC CASSKSRRGTQYF
TRBJ2-7 - TRBV28 - TGTGCCAGCAGCCAGGGGCACTACGAGCAGTACTTC CASSQGHYEQYF
TRBJ1-2 TRBD1 TRBV27 many TGTGCCAGCAGCCCCGGACAGGTTATCTATGGCTACACCTTC CASSPGQVIYGYTF
TRBJ2-5 - TRBV25-1 once TGTGCCAGCAGTGAAGGGGCAGGGACCCAAGAGACCCAGTACTTC CASSEGAGTQETQYF
TRBJ1-1 - TRBV5-5 many TGTGCCAGCAGCTTGATATCAGGGGCTGAAGCTTTCTTT CASSLISGAEAFF
TRBJ2-1 - TRBV9 - TGTGCCAGCAGCGCAGGGGACCTTTACAATGAGCAGTTCTTC CASSAGDLYNEQFF
TRBJ2-5 - TRBV20-1 - TGCAGTGACTCGAGAGAAAACACTCAGTACTTC CSDSRENTQYF
TRBJ1-4 - TRBV28 - TGTGCCAGCAGTTTACCCGGGACGCGGTATAACGTCCTGTTTTTT CASSLPGTRYNVLFF
TRBJ2-3 - TRBV2 few TGTGCCAGCAAGCCGGGGGCGAGCACAGATACGCAGTATTTT CASKPGASTDTQYF
TRBJ1-2 - TRBV20-1 - TGCAACCACATCGGACCGTGGCATGGCTACACCTTC CNHIGPWHGYTF
TRBJ2-6 TRBD1 TRBV6-5 - TGTGCCAGCAGTTTCCGACCAGGGGGCGATAGCTCTGGGGCCAACGTCCTGACTTTC CASSFRPGGDSSGANVLTF
TRBJ1-2 TRBD1 TRBV30 - TGTGCCTGGACCGGGGGACAGGCCAATAACTATGGCTACACCTTC CAWTGGQANNYGYTF
TRBJ2-2 - TRBV7-9 - TGTGCCAGCAGCCGGGGGACAAACAGCGCCGGGGAGCTGTTTTTT CASSRGTNSAGELFF
TRBJ2-4 - TRBV11-2 many TGTGCCAGCAGCTTATGGGCGGGGGCGGCCAAAAACATTCAGTACTTC CASSLWAGAAKNIQYF
TRBJ2-1 - TRBV5-6 - TGTGCCAGCAGCTTGCCATCCGCCGGGACCTTCGGCCGGTTAGGGCCCTACAATGAGCAGTTCTTC CASSLPSAGTFGRLGPYNEQFF
TRBJ1-1 TRBD1 TRBV2 - TGTGCCAGCAGTGGATCGACAGGGTCCTCTGAAGCTTTCTTT CASSGSTGSSEAFF
TRBJ2-1 TRBD2 TRBV6-6 - TGTGCCAGCATATCTAGCGGCACAACCTACAATGAGCAGTTCTTC CASISSGTTYNEQFF
TRBJ2-5 - TRBV5-1 - TGCGCCAGCAGCTTGGGTGCACAGGGTCAGGAGACCCAGTACTTC CASSLGAQGQETQYF
TRBJ2-5 - TRBV2 - TGTGCCAGCAGTCTCGGACACAGCGAGGAGACCCAGTACTTC CASSLGHSEETQYF
TRBJ2-3 - TRBV2 - TGTGCCAGCAGTGAATGGGCTAGACCAGATACGCAGTATTTT CASSEWARPDTQYF
TRBJ2-7 TRBD2 TRBV28 - TGTGCCAGCAGCTTTGCGGGAGACGAGCAGTACTTC CASSFAGDEQYF
TRBJ2-1 TRBD2 TRBV6-5 once TGTGCCAGCAGTTACTCGAGTACTAGCGGGACCAACAATGAGCAGTTCTTC CASSYSSTSGTNNEQFF
TRBJ2-5 TRBD2 TRBV25-1 - TGTGCCAGCAGTGAATCTCTAGCGGGATCGGAGACCCAGTACTTC CASSESLAGSETQYF
TRBJ1-6 TRBD1 TRBV6-1 - TGTGCCAGCAGCTCCCGGACAGGGCAGGATTCACCCCTCCACTTT CASSSRTGQDSPLHF
TRBJ1-2 - TRBV16 - TGTGCCAGCAGCCAGGCGCGGAGGGACAACTATGGCTACACCTTC CASSQARRDNYGYTF
TRBJ1-3 - TRBV5-1 - TGCGCCAGCAGCCAGGGCGGAATTTATGGAAACACCATATATTTT CASSQGGIYGNTIYF
TRBJ1-1 - TRBV27 - TGTGCCAGCAGTGGGGTGAGGAACACTGAAGCTTTCTTT CASSGVRNTEAFF
TRBJ2-7 TRBD2 TRBV25-1 - TGTGCCAGCAGCGGACGGATTAGCGGGGGGCCTACCTACGAGCAGTACTTC CASSGRISGGPTYEQYF
TRBJ2-5 - TRBV2 - TGTGCCAGCAGTGAAAACTTAGGGTACGAGACCCAGTACTTC CASSENLGYETQYF
TRBJ1-4 - TRBV27 many TGTGCCAGCAGTTTCCGGGACAATAATGAAAAACTGTTTTTT CASSFRDNNEKLFF
TRBJ1-2 - TRBV7-9 - TGTGCCAGCAGCTTAGCGTGGCAGGATGGTGCTGGCTACACCTTC CASSLAWQDGAGYTF